Detailed here is one T cell receptor (beta chain). The antigen remains undetermined. Germline lookup yields CDR1 SEHNR and CDR2 FQNEAQ (reference sequence). The V end lost 2 bases, the J end lost 8 bases, and 19 bases lay between the germline ends. CDR3 length: 16 amino acids. The entry originates in a study of OX40 agonist ivuxolimab in advanced cancers. Whole-study results and caveats: Near-lowest levels of clonal expansion characterized partial responders at 0.1-3.0 mg/kg.

Sequenced by immunoSEQ multiplex PCR; TCRdb stores in-frame clones only, minus some. The table lists around 60,000 clones, less than 95% of them singletons. The TCR comes from an adult with an advanced solid tumor such as melanoma, head and neck, liver or kidney cancer. The chain is built from TRBV7-9 and TRBJ2-1, with D perhaps TRBD1 or TRBD2 (7 bases each). The source material was CD4+ or CD8+ T cells sorted from blood, sampled in a trial of the OX40 agonist ivuxolimab. The CDR3 DNA sequence: TGTGCCAGCAGCTTATCAGGGGGGAGGGCCCCCGATGAGCAGTTCTTC. It encodes CASSLSGGRAPDEQFF.